This TCR beta chain derives from a study of blood T cells in healthy people across ages. V was shortened by 8 bases and J by 8 bases, with 13 bases between the two germline ends. Germline V lookup: CDR1 MNHEY, CDR2 SMNVEV (reference sequence). The CDR3 spans 12 residues. Points from the study as a whole: Both naive CD4+ cell counts and diversity were greater in long-lived donors than in aged donors.

About this clonotype itself: As yet, its antigen is unknown.

No fewer than 5.5 micrograms of total RNA were isolated from every sample. Then a second PCR, running about 6 to 11 cycles, was carried out with a sample-barcoded 5' primer and a J-beta primer mix. A 12-random-nucleotide template-switch adaptor tagged each cDNA molecule. TCRdb analysed the 5' RACE reads with MiXCR anew, one entry per CDR3 protein. This table has some 790,000 distinct CDR3 sequences, more than 25% appearing once. The sequenced material came from blood. The chain is built from TRBV27 and TRBJ2-1, with no clear D. This sequence was found in a woman aged 80 or older in good health. CDR3 coding DNA: TGTGCCAGCCACCAGGATGGGGATGAGCAGTTCTTC. Translation gives CASHQDGDEQFF.